Listed here are 19 T cell receptor beta chains from one sample, sequenced in a study of CD8 T cells in ankylosing spondylitis (dated by TCRdb to the late 2010s). Here is what the overall study found, with its caveats: A TCR beta motif of fewer than 10 highly homologous amino acid variants appeared characteristic of blood from ankylosing spondylitis patients.

No antigen has been identified for these receptors. The method was 5' RACE. The reads were generated on an Illumina HiSeq 2500. The public reads were reanalyzed by TCRdb: fastp trimming at Q25, MiXCR alignment, in-frame beta chains only. For every CDR3 protein sequence, its rows merge into one entry that carries the most common genes and DNA. For this sample there are fewer than 400,000 distinct CDR3 sequences; about 22% appear just once. Less than 20% of the sample is in the top ten clones. The sequenced sample was blood, either unsorted or a sorted T cell fraction (not recorded which). Source of these receptors: a male donor with ankylosing spondylitis.

This clonotype has only a few counts. The chain links TRBV20-1 to TRBJ2-5, with TRBD2 matching 12 bases. CDR3 length equals 17 residues. V shed 0 bases, J shed 2 bases, and the junction held 7 bases outside the gene matches. The germline CDR1 and CDR2 sequences are DFQATT and SNEGSKA (reference sequence). This chain's CDR3 is CSARDFTSGRLQETQYF. The CDR3 DNA reads as TGCAGTGCTAGAGATTTTACTAGCGGGAGGTTACAAGAGACCCAGTACTTC.

J is TRBJ1-3 and V is TRBV7-9, with D possibly TRBD1 on 6 matching bases. V was trimmed by 3 bases and J by 0 bases, leaving 9 bases between them. The CDR3 has 15 amino acids. From germline, CDR1 is SEHNR and CDR2 FQNEAQ (reference sequence). This chain's CDR3 is CASSLDSLSGNTIYF. The CDR3 coding sequence is TGTGCCAGCAGCTTGGACAGTCTCTCTGGAAACACCATATATTTT.

The V gene is TRBV2, the J gene TRBJ2-3, with D perhaps matching TRBD1 or TRBD2 (5 bases each). The germline CDR1 and CDR2 sequences are SNHLY and FYNNEI. This CDR3 contains 15 residues. Trimming shortened V by 2 bases and J by 4 bases, and 13 bases separated the two germline ends. CDR3 amino acids: CASSEHGGSADTQYF. CDR3 DNA sequence: TGTGCCAGCAGTGAACATGGGGGTTCGGCAGATACGCAGTATTTT.

The genes are TRBV7-6 and TRBJ1-5; maybe TRBD1 (5 bases). Between the trimmed V and J ends, which lost 5 bases and 5 bases, there was a span of 10 bases. The CDR3 contains 13 residues. Germline assignment: CDR1 SGHVS and CDR2 FNYEAQ. CDR3 sequence: CASSHRRDQPQHF. CDR3 coding DNA: TGTGCCAGCAGCCACAGGAGGGATCAGCCCCAGCATTTT.

The rearrangement joins TRBV12-3 or TRBV12-4 to TRBJ2-7, with TRBD1 matching 9 bases. CDR3 length: 14 amino acids. The V segment lost 5 bases and the J segment 2 bases; nucleotides outside the gene matches: 4. The CDR3, as DNA: TGTGCCAGCAGTAAGGACAGGGGTACCTACGAGCAGTACTTC. The encoded protein is CASSKDRGTYEQYF.

This clonotype appeared many times. This chain joins TRBV12-3 or TRBV12-4 and TRBJ1-6; 10 nucleotides match TRBD1. The CDR3 runs to 16 residues. Trimming cost V 6 bases and J 9 bases; bases outside gene matches: 11. The CDR3 sequence: CASSSGTGDRSSPLHF. The CDR3 region has the DNA TGTGCCAGCAGCTCCGGGACAGGGGATCGGAGTTCACCCCTCCACTTT.

This clonotype was observed many times. The rearrangement joins TRBV4-3 to TRBJ2-3; possible D gene TRBD1, 6 bases. Trimming took 2 bases from V and 4 from J, leaving 16 bases between them. There are 16 residues in the CDR3. CDR1 is LGHNA, CDR2 YSLEER, per germline. This CDR3 reads CASSQSTGLRADTQYF. In DNA, the CDR3 is TGCGCCAGCAGCCAATCCACAGGGTTAAGGGCAGATACGCAGTATTTT.

This clonotype was seen a handful of times. The rearrangement links TRBV19 to TRBJ1-1; D not certain. CDR1 and CDR2 (germline): LNHDA, SQIVND (reference sequence). The CDR3 runs 15 residues. Trimming took 7 bases from V and 5 from J, leaving 20 bases between them. In DNA, the CDR3 is TGTGCCAGTACCCCTTCGAAGGGCCTCGGGACTGAAGCTTTCTTT. Translation gives CASTPSKGLGTEAFF.

This chain's CDR3 is CASTLGQGDYEQYF. The DNA for the CDR3 is TGTGCCAGCACACTCGGACAGGGGGACTACGAGCAGTACTTC. The chain uses TRBV7-9 and TRBJ2-7; 10 bases match TRBD1. This CDR3 has 14 amino acids. V lost 7 bases to trimming and J lost 3 bases; unmatched junction nucleotides: 6. CDR1 and CDR2 (germline): SEHNR, FQNEAQ (reference sequence).

This clonotype was observed a handful of times. V is TRBV29-1 and J is TRBJ1-5; D ambiguous. There are 12 residues in the CDR3. V was pared by 0 bases and J by 8 bases, with 8 bases between. The germline V gene has CDR1 SQVTM and CDR2 ANQGSEA. The CDR3 nucleotides read TGCAGCGTTGAAGACGGGGAAAAGCCCCAGCATTTT. This gives the protein CSVEDGEKPQHF.

This clonotype occurred a few times. This sequence joins TRBV10-1 and TRBJ2-3; 7 positions agree with TRBD2. Trimming cost V 2 bases and J 3 bases; bases outside gene matches: 8. This CDR3 spans 16 amino acids. Germline V CDR1 and CDR2: WNHNN, SYGVQD (reference sequence). DNA for the CDR3: TGCGCCAGCAGTGAGCCTCGTGGCGGGAGTACAGATACGCAGTATTTT. Translated: CASSEPRGGSTDTQYF.

The chain recombines TRBV6-5 with TRBJ2-3, with 9 positions matching TRBD2. Germline assignment: CDR1 MNHEY and CDR2 SVGAGI. With V trimmed by 4 bases and J by 2 bases, 10 bases remained unmatched. This CDR3 spans 17 amino acids. CDR3 loop: CASSFSGSGESTDTQYF. The CDR3 nucleotides are TGTGCCAGCAGTTTTAGCGGGAGTGGTGAGTCCACAGATACGCAGTATTTT.

The rearrangement joins TRBV20-1 to TRBJ2-2; 12 nucleotides match TRBD2. The V and J ends lost 4 bases and 7 bases, in that order; junction bases with no gene match: 7. The V gene's germline CDR1 is DFQATT and CDR2 SNEGSKA (reference sequence). This CDR3 has 15 amino acids. The CDR3 loop is CSATLAGGAIGELFF. The CDR3, as DNA: TGCAGTGCTACCCTAGCGGGAGGGGCTATCGGGGAGCTGTTTTTT.

The chain recombines TRBV6-1 with TRBJ2-7; the D gene is possibly TRBD1 (6 bases). The germline gives CDR1 MNHNS, CDR2 SASEGT. This CDR3 has 14 residues. Trimming left V 7 bases short and J 2 bases short, with 15 bases between. As DNA, the CDR3 is TGTGCCAGCAACCTCAGGGGATCCCCCTACGAGCAGTACTTC. This gives the protein CASNLRGSPYEQYF.

This clonotype came up a few times. J is TRBJ2-1 and V is TRBV5-1; TRBD2 matches at 13 bases. The germline gives CDR1 SGHRS, CDR2 YFSETQ. This CDR3 has 16 amino acids. With V trimmed by 4 bases and J by 7 bases, 8 bases remained unmatched. CDR3 amino acids: CASSLRLAGGWNEQFF. The CDR3 nucleotides are TGCGCCAGCAGCCTAAGACTAGCGGGAGGATGGAATGAGCAGTTCTTC.

The V and J genes are TRBV20-1 and TRBJ2-1; 7 bases match TRBD2. The CDR3 consists of 15 residues. The V gene's germline CDR1 is DFQATT and CDR2 SNEGSKA (reference sequence). With V trimmed by 6 bases and J by 8 bases, 16 bases remained unmatched. CDR3 in amino acids: CSAPTSSPEIDEQFF. The CDR3 nucleotides read TGCAGTGCCCCGACTAGCTCTCCTGAGATTGATGAGCAGTTCTTC.

This chain links TRBV10-3 with TRBJ1-1, with D unresolved. The ends were cut back, 2 bases at V and 5 bases at J, with 9 bases in the middle. The CDR3 runs 13 residues. The germline gives CDR1 ENHRY, CDR2 SYGVKD. This chain's CDR3 is CAISEGVGTEAFF. The CDR3 coding sequence is TGTGCCATCAGTGAGGGGGTCGGGACTGAAGCTTTCTTT.

This clonotype was recorded a few times. The chain couples TRBV12-3 or TRBV12-4 to TRBJ2-2; 10 nucleotides align to TRBD2. After removal of 6 bases from V and 4 bases from J, the junction contained 5 bases not matched to a gene. This CDR3 is built from 15 residues. CDR3 coding DNA: TGTGCCAGCAGCCCAAGCGGGAGGGCCACCGGGGAGCTGTTTTTT. Translation: CASSPSGRATGELFF.

This clonotype was picked up a small number of times. This chain links TRBV5-1 with TRBJ2-1; TRBD2 agrees at 8 bases. The J segment lost 7 bases and the V segment lost 3 bases, leaving 6 bases of the junction unmatched. CDR1 SGHRS and CDR2 YFSETQ come from the germline V gene. This CDR3 is 14 amino acids long. CDR3 region: CASSSQREWNEQFF. The CDR3 DNA reads as TGCGCCAGCAGCTCACAGCGGGAGTGGAATGAGCAGTTCTTC.